The 10 T cell receptor beta chains below all came from one sample that was sequenced in a study of cytomegalovirus exposure and HLA in healthy donors. The PCR contained 60 Vbeta and 13 Jbeta primers. Sequencing was performed with immunoSEQ multiplex PCR; in TCRdb, only in-frame clones are kept and a portion is missing. Counted here are some 190,000 clones, approximately 82% occurring once; the ten biggest clones make up about 1.7%. Sequenced material: PBMCs. The receptors originated from a man aged 35-49 years in good health and CMV-seropositive.

This chain joins TRBV27 and TRBJ1-1; 7 bases agree with TRBD1. Losses at the gene ends were 5 bases for V and 4 bases for J; bases not matched to a gene: 10. There are 15 residues in the CDR3. CDR1 is MNHEY, CDR2 SMNVEV, per germline (reference sequence). CDR3 region: CASSKVTGEATEAFF. CDR3 coding DNA: TGTGCCAGCAGTAAAGTTACAGGGGAGGCCACTGAAGCTTTCTTT.

The J gene is TRBJ2-5, the V gene TRBV11-3; 8 nucleotides match TRBD1. J was trimmed by 2 bases and V by 0 bases; bases with no gene match: 8. Germline V gene data show CDR1 as SGHNT and CDR2 as YENEEA. The CDR3 is 17 amino acids. The CDR3 protein is CASSLDPGQGQQETQYF. The CDR3 region has the DNA TGTGCCAGCAGCTTAGATCCCGGACAGGGTCAACAAGAGACCCAGTACTTC.

The rearrangement uses TRBV5-1 and TRBJ1-4; perhaps TRBD1 as D (5 bases). CDR1 and CDR2 from the germline V gene are SGHRS and YFSETQ. Between the trimmed V and J ends, which lost 1 base and 6 bases, there was a span of 16 bases. The CDR3 runs 16 residues. Here the CDR3 DNA reads TGCGCCAGCAGCTTGAACCTCGGGCCGGGGGATGAAAAACTGTTTTTT. Its protein is CASSLNLGPGDEKLFF.

The genes are TRBV6-5 and TRBJ1-1; 8 bases map to TRBD1. Germline loops: CDR1 MNHEY, CDR2 SVGAGI. V lost 2 bases and J lost 4; bases outside the gene matches: 6. CDR3 size: 15 residues. CDR3 amino acids: CASSYQGAAGTEAFF. CDR3 bases: TGTGCCAGCAGTTACCAGGGGGCGGCGGGCACTGAAGCTTTCTTT.

V usage is TRBV27 and J usage is TRBJ1-1, with 9 bases aligning to TRBD1. Germline V CDR1 and CDR2: MNHEY, SMNVEV (reference sequence). The CDR3 loop spans 13 amino acids. Trimming at V came to 7 bases and at J to 4 bases, leaving 4 bases not matched to a gene. The CDR3 sequence: CASKTGGLTEAFF. In DNA form, the CDR3 reads TGTGCCAGCAAAACAGGGGGCCTCACTGAAGCTTTCTTT.

V gene TRBV4-3 combines with J gene TRBJ2-1; TRBD2 aligns across 7 bases. J was trimmed by 0 bases and V by 6 bases; bases with no gene match: 11. CDR3 length equals 17 residues. In germline, CDR1 is LGHNA, CDR2 YSLEER. The CDR3: CASSLGLVAGSYNEQFF. The CDR3 bases are TGCGCCAGCAGTCTGGGGTTGGTAGCGGGCTCCTACAATGAGCAGTTCTTC.

This clone was seen a few times. The gene calls are TRBV4-2 and TRBJ2-3, with 11 bases fitting TRBD2. The junction had 10 bases not matched to a gene; V was cut back by 0 bases and J by 5 bases. The CDR3 extends over 18 amino acids. CDR1 is LGHNA and CDR2 is YNFKEQ in the germline V gene. The CDR3 sequence is CASSQDRLAGGYGDTQYF. For the CDR3, the DNA is TGTGCCAGCAGCCAAGATAGGCTAGCGGGAGGATATGGAGATACGCAGTATTTT.

The chain joins TRBV5-1 to TRBJ2-1, with TRBD2 identical over 7 bases. CDR3 size: 14 residues. The germline V gene has CDR1 SGHRS and CDR2 YFSETQ. J was trimmed by 1 base and V by 4 bases; bases with no gene match: 2. CDR3 coding DNA: TGCGCCAGCAGCCGGGAGGTTTCCTACAATGAGCAGTTCTTC. Translating gives CASSREVSYNEQFF.

The J gene is TRBJ2-7, the V gene TRBV28; 8 bases align to TRBD1. Germline V gene lookup returns CDR1 MDHEN and CDR2 SYDVKM. Trimming removed 3 bases from V and 4 bases from J; junction bases left unmatched: 5. This CDR3 spans 14 amino acids. The CDR3 region has the DNA TGTGCCAGCAGTTTGGACAGGGTACTTTACGAGCAGTACTTC. It specifies CASSLDRVLYEQYF.

This clone was observed once. V is TRBV5-1 and J is TRBJ2-7; 7 nucleotides align to TRBD1. With 4 bases clipped from V and 0 bases from J, the junction kept 7 bases outside the gene matches. CDR3 size: 15 residues. Germline CDR1 reads SGHRS; CDR2 reads YFSETQ. CDR3 coding DNA: TGCGCCAGCAGCGTGCCGGGACAGTCCTCCTACGAGCAGTACTTC. The encoded protein is CASSVPGQSSYEQYF.